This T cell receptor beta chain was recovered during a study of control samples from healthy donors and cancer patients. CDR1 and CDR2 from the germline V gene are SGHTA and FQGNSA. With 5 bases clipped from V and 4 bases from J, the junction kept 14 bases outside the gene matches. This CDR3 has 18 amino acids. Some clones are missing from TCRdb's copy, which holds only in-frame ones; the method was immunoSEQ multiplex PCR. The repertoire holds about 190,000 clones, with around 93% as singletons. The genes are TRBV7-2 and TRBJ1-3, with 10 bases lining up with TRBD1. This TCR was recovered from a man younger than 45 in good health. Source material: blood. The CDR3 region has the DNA TGTGCCAGCAGCCTTTCCGCTAGACAGGGGGCGCAGGGAAACACCATATATTTT. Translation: CASSLSARQGAQGNTIYF.